This T cell receptor beta chain was sequenced during a study of blood T cell repertoires in COVID-19. Assay: immunoSEQ multiplex PCR; the TCRdb copy retains only in-frame clones and omits some. The repertoire includes about 170,000 clones, more than 85% of them detected once, and 0.55% to 0.6% sits in the top ten. The CDR3 contains 13 residues. Trimming removed 6 bases from V and 5 bases from J; junction bases left unmatched: 2. Germline V gene sequence: CDR1 MNHEY, CDR2 SVGAGI. The V gene is TRBV6-5, the J gene TRBJ1-4; 8 bases fit TRBD1. The sequencing input was peripheral blood. This receptor was obtained from a man aged 55 to 70 with COVID-19, enrolled during active disease. The CDR3 is CASRRQGNEKLFF. The CDR3 DNA reads TGTGCCAGCAGGAGACAGGGGAATGAAAAACTGTTTTTT.